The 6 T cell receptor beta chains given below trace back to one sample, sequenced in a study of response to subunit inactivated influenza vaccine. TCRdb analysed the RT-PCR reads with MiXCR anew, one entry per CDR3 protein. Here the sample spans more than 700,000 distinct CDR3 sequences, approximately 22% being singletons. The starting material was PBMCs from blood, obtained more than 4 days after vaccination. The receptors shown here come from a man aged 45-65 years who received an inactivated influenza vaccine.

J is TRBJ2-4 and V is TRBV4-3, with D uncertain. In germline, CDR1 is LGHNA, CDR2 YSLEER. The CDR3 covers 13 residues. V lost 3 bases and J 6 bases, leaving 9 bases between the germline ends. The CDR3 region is CASSQDGSNIQYF. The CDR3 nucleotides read TGCGCCAGCAGCCAGGATGGATCAAACATTCAGTACTTC.

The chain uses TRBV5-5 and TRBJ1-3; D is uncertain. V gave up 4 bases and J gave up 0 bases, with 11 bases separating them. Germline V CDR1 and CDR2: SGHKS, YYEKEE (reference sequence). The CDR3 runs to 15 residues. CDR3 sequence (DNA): TGTGCCAGCAGCCCCCAGACTGTCTCTGGAAACACCATATATTTT. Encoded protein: CASSPQTVSGNTIYF.

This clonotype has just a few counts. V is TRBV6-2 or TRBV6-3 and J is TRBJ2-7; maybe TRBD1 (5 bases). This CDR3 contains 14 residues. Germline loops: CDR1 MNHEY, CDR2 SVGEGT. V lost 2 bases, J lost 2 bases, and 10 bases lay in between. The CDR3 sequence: CASSYLGQPYEQYF. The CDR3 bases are TGTGCCAGCAGTTACCTCGGACAACCCTACGAGCAGTACTTC.

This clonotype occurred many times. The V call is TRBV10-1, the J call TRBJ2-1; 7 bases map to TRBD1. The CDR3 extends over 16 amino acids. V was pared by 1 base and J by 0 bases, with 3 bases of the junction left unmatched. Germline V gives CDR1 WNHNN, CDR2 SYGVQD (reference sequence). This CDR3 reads CASSEYRGGSYNEQFF. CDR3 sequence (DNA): TGCGCCAGCAGTGAGTACAGGGGTGGCTCCTACAATGAGCAGTTCTTC.

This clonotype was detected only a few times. CDR3 coding DNA: TGTGCCACCAGCGGACCCGGGTCATTCAATGAGCAGTTCTTC. Protein sequence: CATSGPGSFNEQFF. V usage is TRBV15 and J usage is TRBJ2-1; D gene unclear. Between the trimmed V and J ends, which lost 5 bases and 6 bases, there was a span of 14 bases. The CDR3 consists of 14 residues. Germline CDR1 LNHNV, CDR2 YYDKDF (reference sequence).

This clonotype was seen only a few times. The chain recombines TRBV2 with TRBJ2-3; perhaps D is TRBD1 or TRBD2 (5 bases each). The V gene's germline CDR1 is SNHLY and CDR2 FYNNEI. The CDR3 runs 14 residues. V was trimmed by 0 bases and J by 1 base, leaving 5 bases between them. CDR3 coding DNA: TGTGCCAGCAGTGAAGCGGGGGGCACAGATACGCAGTATTTT. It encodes CASSEAGGTDTQYF.